The TCR beta chain under discussion was sequenced for a study of blood T cell repertoires in COVID-19. Study in general: The United States, Italy and Spain supplied acute and convalescent COVID-19 samples. T cells, B-cell-depleted T cells, or PBMCs supplied cDNA or gDNA.

This clone has just a few counts. Authors' analysis steps: Amplification of reference gene primers provided the estimated nucleated cell counts. The method was immunoSEQ multiplex PCR; TCRdb's version includes in-frame clones alone and lacks a portion of them. V and J calls and clone size are copied from that table; D and trimming were computed from the DNA. The data show 200,000 or so clones, almost 85% seen once. CDR1 SGHDN and CDR2 FVKESK come from the germline V gene. The CDR3 consists of 12 residues. V lost 3 bases to trimming and J lost 8 bases, with 5 bases between them. The sequenced sample was peripheral blood. V gene TRBV14 combines with J gene TRBJ1-6; D unclear. This sequence originates from a human donor with acute or convalescent COVID-19. The donor label of this sample is uncertain. Here the CDR3 reads CASSHPDSPLHF. CDR3 in DNA: TGTGCCAGCAGCCATCCCGATTCACCCCTCCACTTT.